The next 11 T cell receptor beta chains were all read from a single sample in a study of T cells of healthy individuals. TCRdb re-called the 5' RACE reads through MiXCR, storing one row per CDR3 protein. The sample has 40,000 to 60,000 distinct CDR3 sequences; roughly 15% are singletons. Every receptor here comes from a human donor in good health.

V and J are TRBV6-5 and TRBJ1-6; D remains unclear. The V gene lost 0 bases and the J gene lost 5 bases, with 11 bases spanning the gap. Germline lookup yields CDR1 MNHEY and CDR2 SVGAGI. The CDR3 spans 16 residues. CDR3 sequence reads: CASSYSIQSNNSPLHF. In DNA, the CDR3 is TGTGCCAGCAGTTACTCGATCCAATCAAATAATTCACCCCTCCACTTT.

Only a few counts were recorded for this clonotype. The DNA of the CDR3 is TGTGCCAGCAGCTCCCTAGTTGGGCAACAAGAGACCCAGTACTTC. Amino acid sequence: CASSSLVGQQETQYF. This chain uses TRBV7-6 with TRBJ2-5; D ambiguous. Trimming left V 4 bases short and J 2 bases short, with 14 bases between. CDR1 is SGHVS and CDR2 is FNYEAQ in the germline V gene. The CDR3 contains 15 residues.

This clonotype turned up a few times. V gene TRBV7-9 combines with J gene TRBJ1-2, with D tentatively TRBD1 (6 bases). Trimming took 5 bases from V and 6 from J, leaving 19 bases between them. The CDR3 covers 15 residues. CDR1 and CDR2 (germline): SEHNR, FQNEAQ (reference sequence). The CDR3 DNA is TGTGCCAGCAGCCGGGAGGGGGGAATTTCGCATGGCTACACCTTC. Amino acid sequence: CASSREGGISHGYTF.

This clonotype was picked up a small number of times. V is TRBV10-3 and J is TRBJ1-4; D is perhaps TRBD1 (5 bases). The CDR3 extends over 14 amino acids. Germline loops: CDR1 ENHRY, CDR2 SYGVKD. Trimming shortened V by 3 bases and J by 7 bases, and 12 bases separated the two germline ends. The CDR3 DNA sequence: TGTGCCATCAGTGATCCAGGGACGGGTGAAAAACTGTTTTTT. This gives the protein CAISDPGTGEKLFF.

The CDR3 sequence: CSVCRAATGELFF. The CDR3 DNA is TGCAGCGTTTGCAGGGCGGCCACCGGGGAGCTGTTTTTT. The chain uses TRBV29-1 and TRBJ2-2; D is possibly TRBD1 (5 bases). The CDR3 length is 13 residues. V was cut by 5 bases and J by 4 bases, with 11 bases left in between. Per germline, CDR1 SQVTM and CDR2 ANQGSEA.

This clonotype has just a few counts. The chain recombines TRBV27 with TRBJ2-3, with 7 bases fitting TRBD2. There are 16 residues in the CDR3. Trimming cost V 3 bases and J 0 bases; bases outside gene matches: 6. CDR1 and CDR2 (germline): MNHEY, SMNVEV (reference sequence). CDR3: CASSFSAGASTDTQYF. The CDR3 DNA sequence: TGTGCCAGCAGTTTTTCCGCGGGAGCCAGCACAGATACGCAGTATTTT.

In its sample, this clonotype was seen many times. This chain links TRBV11-2 with TRBJ2-7; 8 bases fit TRBD2. J was trimmed by 2 bases and V by 5 bases; bases with no gene match: 11. The CDR3 is 16 amino acids. Germline V gene lookup returns CDR1 SGHAT and CDR2 FQNNGV. This chain's CDR3 is CASSPLSRGGPYEQYF. The CDR3 nucleotides read TGTGCCAGCAGCCCACTCTCTCGGGGGGGTCCCTACGAGCAGTACTTC.

This clonotype was counted at least ten times. This chain connects TRBV12-3 or TRBV12-4 to TRBJ2-5; no definite D call. Trimming pared 5 bases from V and 3 bases from J, leaving 10 bases between. This CDR3 contains 13 residues. The CDR3 spells CASSLDTKETQYF. CDR3 coding DNA: TGTGCCAGCAGTCTCGACACAAAAGAGACCCAGTACTTC.

This clonotype was recorded a few times. This chain links TRBV10-3 with TRBJ2-4; 8 bases align to TRBD2. The V gene's germline CDR1 is ENHRY and CDR2 SYGVKD. The CDR3 sequence is 13 residues long. After removal of 11 bases from V and 7 bases from J, the junction contained 10 bases not matched to a gene. The CDR3, as DNA: TGTGCCGTACGGGAGGGCGGGTCGAACATTCAGTACTTC. Protein: CAVREGGSNIQYF.

The gene calls are TRBV29-1 and TRBJ2-7; tentative D call: TRBD1 (5 bases). Germline CDR1 and CDR2: SQVTM and ANQGSEA. The CDR3 runs to 14 residues. V lost 5 bases and J 2 bases, leaving 16 bases between the germline ends. CDR3 nucleotides: TGCAGCGTTAGTACCACAGGAGCTGCCTACGAGCAGTACTTC. It encodes CSVSTTGAAYEQYF.

This clonotype has a handful of counts. This sequence joins TRBV20-1 and TRBJ2-1; D might be TRBD1 (6 bases). V lost 7 bases to trimming and J lost 4 bases, with 17 bases between them. From germline, CDR1 is DFQATT and CDR2 SNEGSKA (reference sequence). The CDR3 loop spans 14 amino acids. CDR3 nucleotides: TGCAGTGAAAAGGGACACGCAGGGTACAATGAGCAGTTCTTC. Translation gives CSEKGHAGYNEQFF.